This entry lists 3 T cell receptor beta chains sequenced from one sample in a study of monozygotic twins with inflammatory bowel disease. TCRdb reworked the 5' RACE reads into one entry per CDR3 protein, no DNA. This sample's clone table lists some 89,000 distinct CDR3 sequences. Source material: blood. The receptors stem from a human donor with ulcerative colitis or Crohn's disease, or a healthy co-twin of an affected twin (not recorded which).

The V call is TRBV4-1, the J call TRBJ1-1; TCRdb lists TRBD1, though no DNA is available to test this call. The CDR3 covers 15 residues. Germline V gene data show CDR1 as MGHRA and CDR2 as YSYEKL. CDR3 region: CASSSLDKLNTEAFF.

The V call is TRBV29-1, the J call TRBJ1-1; TCRdb's D call of TRBD1 is untestable without DNA. Germline CDR1 SQVTM, CDR2 ANQGSEA. The CDR3 is 13 residues long. CDR3 sequence reads: CSVGAGAGTEAFF. The full variable domain, in which reference TRBV29-1 and TRBJ1-1 provide the parts outside the CDR3, is SAVISQKPSRDICQRGTSLTIQCQVDSQVTMMFWYRQQPGQSLTLIATANQGSEATYESGFVIDKFPISRPNLTFSTLTVSNMSPEDSSIYLCSVGAGAGTEAFFGQGTRLTVV.

This chain links TRBV28 with TRBJ2-6; TCRdb designates TRBD1, a call that cannot be tested without DNA. This CDR3 spans 13 amino acids. The germline CDR1 and CDR2 sequences are MDHEN and SYDVKM. The CDR3 region is CATKEGGANVLTF.